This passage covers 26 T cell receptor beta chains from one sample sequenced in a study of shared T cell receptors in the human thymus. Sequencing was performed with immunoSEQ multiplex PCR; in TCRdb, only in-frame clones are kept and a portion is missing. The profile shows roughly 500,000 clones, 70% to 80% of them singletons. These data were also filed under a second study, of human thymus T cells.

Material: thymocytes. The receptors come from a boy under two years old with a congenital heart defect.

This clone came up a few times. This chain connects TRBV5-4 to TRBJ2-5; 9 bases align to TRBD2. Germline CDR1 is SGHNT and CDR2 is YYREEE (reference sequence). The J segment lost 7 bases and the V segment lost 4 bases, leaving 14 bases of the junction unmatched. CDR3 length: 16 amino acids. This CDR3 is CASSLMGGRAGGTQYF. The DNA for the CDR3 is TGTGCCAGCAGCCTCATGGGCGGGAGGGCCGGGGGGACCCAGTACTTC. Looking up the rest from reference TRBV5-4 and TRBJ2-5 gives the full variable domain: ETGVTQSPTHLIKTRGQQVTLRCSSQSGHNTVSWYQQALGQGPQFIFQYYREEENGRGNFPPRFSGLQFPNYSSELNVNALELDDSALYLCASSLMGGRAGGTQYFGPGTRLLVL.

The DNA for the CDR3 is TGTGCCAGCAGCTTAGCTGGGACAGGGGACTACGAGCAGTACTTC. Encoded protein: CASSLAGTGDYEQYF. V usage is TRBV7-9 and J usage is TRBJ2-7; 10 nucleotides align to TRBD1. In germline, CDR1 is SEHNR, CDR2 FQNEAQ (reference sequence). The CDR3 runs to 15 residues. V was pared by 0 bases and J by 3 bases, with 2 bases of the junction left unmatched.

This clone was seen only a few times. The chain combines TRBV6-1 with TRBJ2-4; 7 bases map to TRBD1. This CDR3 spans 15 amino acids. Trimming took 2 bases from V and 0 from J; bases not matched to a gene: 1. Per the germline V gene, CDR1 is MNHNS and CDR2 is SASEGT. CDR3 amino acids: CASSEYRGAKNIQYF. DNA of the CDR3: TGTGCCAGCAGTGAATACAGGGGAGCCAAAAACATTCAGTACTTC.

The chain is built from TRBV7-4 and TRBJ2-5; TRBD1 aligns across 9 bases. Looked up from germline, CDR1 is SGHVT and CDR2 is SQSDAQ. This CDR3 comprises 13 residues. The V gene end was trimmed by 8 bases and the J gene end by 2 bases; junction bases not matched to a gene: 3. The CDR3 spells CASADRGQETQYF. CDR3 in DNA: TGTGCCAGCGCCGACAGGGGGCAAGAGACCCAGTACTTC.

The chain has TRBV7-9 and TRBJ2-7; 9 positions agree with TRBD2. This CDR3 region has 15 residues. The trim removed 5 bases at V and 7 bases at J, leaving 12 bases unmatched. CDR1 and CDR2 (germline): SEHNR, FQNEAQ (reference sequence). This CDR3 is CASSQRKGAGGEQYF. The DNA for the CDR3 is TGTGCCAGCAGCCAACGGAAGGGGGCGGGAGGGGAGCAGTACTTC.

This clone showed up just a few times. CDR3 nucleotide sequence: TGTGCCAGCAGCTACAGGGTAGGAGAGACCCAGTACTTC. Amino acids: CASSYRVGETQYF. The rearrangement uses TRBV7-3 and TRBJ2-5, with D perhaps TRBD1 (6 bases). CDR3 length equals 13 residues. V was clipped by 4 bases and J by 4 bases, with 10 bases between them. Per the germline V gene, CDR1 is SGHTA and CDR2 is FQGTGA.

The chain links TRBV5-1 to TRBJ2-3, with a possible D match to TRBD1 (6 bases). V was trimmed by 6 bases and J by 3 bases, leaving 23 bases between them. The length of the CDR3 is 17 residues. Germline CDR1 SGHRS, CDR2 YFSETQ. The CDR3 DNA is TGCGCCAGCAACGGGCAGGGGATGAGTTTTTGGACAGATACGCAGTATTTT. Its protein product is CASNGQGMSFWTDTQYF.

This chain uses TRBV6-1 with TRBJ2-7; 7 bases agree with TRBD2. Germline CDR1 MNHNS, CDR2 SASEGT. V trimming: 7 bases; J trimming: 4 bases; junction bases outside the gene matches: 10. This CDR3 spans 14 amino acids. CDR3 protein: CASKRDFRLYEQYF. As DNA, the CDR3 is TGTGCCAGCAAGCGGGACTTTCGATTGTACGAGCAGTACTTC.

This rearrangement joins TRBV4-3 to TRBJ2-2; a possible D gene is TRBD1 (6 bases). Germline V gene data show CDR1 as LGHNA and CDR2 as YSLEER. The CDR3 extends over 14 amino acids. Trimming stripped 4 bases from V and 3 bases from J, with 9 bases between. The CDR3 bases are TGCGCCAGCAGCCGTCAGGGGCACACCGGGGAGCTGTTTTTT. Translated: CASSRQGHTGELFF.

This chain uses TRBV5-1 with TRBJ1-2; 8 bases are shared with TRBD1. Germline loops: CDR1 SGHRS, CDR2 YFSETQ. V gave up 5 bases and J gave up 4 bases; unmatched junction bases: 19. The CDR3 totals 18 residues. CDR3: CASSGIWGHRTGSYGYTF. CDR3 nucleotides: TGCGCCAGCAGTGGCATTTGGGGGCATAGGACAGGGAGCTATGGCTACACCTTC.

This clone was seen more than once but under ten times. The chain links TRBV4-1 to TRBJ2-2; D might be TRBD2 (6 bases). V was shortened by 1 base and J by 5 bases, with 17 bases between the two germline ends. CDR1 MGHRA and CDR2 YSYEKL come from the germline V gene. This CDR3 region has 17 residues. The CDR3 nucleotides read TGCGCCAGCAGCCAAGCTGGGACCGGGACTCCTACCGGGGAGCTGTTTTTT. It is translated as CASSQAGTGTPTGELFF.

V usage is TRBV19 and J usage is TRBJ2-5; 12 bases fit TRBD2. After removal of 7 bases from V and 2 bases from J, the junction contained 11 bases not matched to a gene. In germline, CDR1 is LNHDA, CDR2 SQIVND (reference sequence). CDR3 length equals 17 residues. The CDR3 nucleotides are TGTGCCAGTACTTTAACCGGGACTAGCGGGTTTCAAGAGACCCAGTACTTC. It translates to CASTLTGTSGFQETQYF.

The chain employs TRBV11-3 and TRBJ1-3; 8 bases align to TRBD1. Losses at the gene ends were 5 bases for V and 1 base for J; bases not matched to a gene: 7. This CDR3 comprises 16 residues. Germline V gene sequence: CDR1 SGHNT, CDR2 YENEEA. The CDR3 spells CASSPPGGASGNTIYF. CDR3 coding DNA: TGTGCCAGCAGCCCCCCAGGGGGCGCGTCTGGAAACACCATATATTTT.

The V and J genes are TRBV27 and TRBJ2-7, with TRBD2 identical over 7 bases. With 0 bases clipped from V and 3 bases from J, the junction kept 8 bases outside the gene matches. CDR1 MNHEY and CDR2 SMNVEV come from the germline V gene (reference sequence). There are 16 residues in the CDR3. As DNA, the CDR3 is TGTGCCAGCAGTTTATCCGGCGGGAGACCCCTCTACGAGCAGTACTTC. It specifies CASSLSGGRPLYEQYF.

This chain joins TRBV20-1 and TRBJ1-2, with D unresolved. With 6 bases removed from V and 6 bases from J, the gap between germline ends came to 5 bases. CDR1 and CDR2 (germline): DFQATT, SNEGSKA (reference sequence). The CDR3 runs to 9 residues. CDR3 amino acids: CSAPDGYTF. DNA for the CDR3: TGCAGTGCGCCAGATGGCTACACCTTC.

CDR3: CASSAHAERESIDTQYF. The DNA for the CDR3 is TGTGCCAGCAGCGCCCACGCGGAGCGGGAGAGTATAGATACGCAGTATTTT. The rearrangement links TRBV9 to TRBJ2-3; 8 bases are shared with TRBD2. V gave up 3 bases and J gave up 5 bases; unmatched junction bases: 14. The CDR3 totals 17 residues. CDR1 is SGDLS, CDR2 YYNGEE, per germline. Variable domain in full (rest from reference TRBV9 and TRBJ2-3): DSGVTQTPKHLITATGQRVTLRCSPRSGDLSVYWYQQSLDQGLQFLIQYYNGEERAKGNILERFSAQQFPDLHSELNLSSLELGDSALYFCASSAHAERESIDTQYFGPGTRLTVL.

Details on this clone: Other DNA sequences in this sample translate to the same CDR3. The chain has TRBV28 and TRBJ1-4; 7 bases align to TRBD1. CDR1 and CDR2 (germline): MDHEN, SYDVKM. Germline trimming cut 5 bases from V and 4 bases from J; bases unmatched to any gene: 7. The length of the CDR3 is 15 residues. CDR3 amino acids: CASSPQTGRNEKLFF. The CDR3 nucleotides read TGTGCCAGCAGTCCCCAGACAGGGCGTAATGAAAAACTGTTTTTT.

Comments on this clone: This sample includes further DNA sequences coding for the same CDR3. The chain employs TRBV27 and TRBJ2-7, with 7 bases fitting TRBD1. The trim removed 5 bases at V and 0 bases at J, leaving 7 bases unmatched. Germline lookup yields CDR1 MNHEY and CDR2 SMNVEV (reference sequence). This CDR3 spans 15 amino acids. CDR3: CASSPTRGPSYEQYF. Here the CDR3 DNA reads TGTGCCAGCAGTCCGACGAGGGGGCCCTCCTACGAGCAGTACTTC.

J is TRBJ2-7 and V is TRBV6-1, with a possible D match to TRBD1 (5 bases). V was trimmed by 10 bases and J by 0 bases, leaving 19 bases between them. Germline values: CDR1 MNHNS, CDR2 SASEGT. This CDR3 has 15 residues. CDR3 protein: CAKEIYRRNSYEQYF. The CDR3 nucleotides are TGTGCCAAAGAGATCTACAGGAGAAACTCCTACGAGCAGTACTTC.

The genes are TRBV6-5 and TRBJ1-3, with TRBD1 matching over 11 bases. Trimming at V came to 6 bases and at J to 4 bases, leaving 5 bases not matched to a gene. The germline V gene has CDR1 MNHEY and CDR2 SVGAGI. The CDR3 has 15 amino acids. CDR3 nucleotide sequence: TGTGCCAGCAGGCCCGGGACAGGGGGAGGAAACACCATATATTTT. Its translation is CASRPGTGGGNTIYF.

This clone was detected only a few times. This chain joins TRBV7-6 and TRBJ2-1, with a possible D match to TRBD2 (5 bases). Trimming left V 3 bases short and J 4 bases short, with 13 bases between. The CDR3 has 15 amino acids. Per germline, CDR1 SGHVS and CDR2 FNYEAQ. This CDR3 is CASSFRSRAYNEQFF. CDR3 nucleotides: TGTGCCAGCAGCTTCCGATCGCGGGCATACAATGAGCAGTTCTTC.

The CDR3 nucleotides are TGTGCCAGCGGCACCGACACAAAAGCCTACGAGCAGTACTTC. Translated, it gives CASGTDTKAYEQYF. The genes are TRBV11-3 and TRBJ2-7; D is unresolved. V lost 8 bases to trimming and J lost 2 bases, with 16 bases between them. The length of the CDR3 is 14 residues. Per the germline V gene, CDR1 is SGHNT and CDR2 is YENEEA.

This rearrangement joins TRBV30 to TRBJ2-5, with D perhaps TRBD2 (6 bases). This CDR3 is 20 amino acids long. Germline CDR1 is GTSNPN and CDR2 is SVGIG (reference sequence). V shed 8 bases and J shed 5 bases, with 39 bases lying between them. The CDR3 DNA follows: TGTGCCAGGGAAGCGTTATCGGACACCCCACGAGGTCGGAGGGCTGAGACCCAGTACTTC. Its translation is CAREALSDTPRGRRAETQYF.

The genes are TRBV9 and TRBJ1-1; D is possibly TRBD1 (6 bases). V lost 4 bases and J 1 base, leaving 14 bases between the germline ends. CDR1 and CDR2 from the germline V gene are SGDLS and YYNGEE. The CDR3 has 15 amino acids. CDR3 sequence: CASSLLGQSNTEAFF. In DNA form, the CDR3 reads TGTGCCAGCAGCTTACTGGGACAATCGAACACTGAAGCTTTCTTT.

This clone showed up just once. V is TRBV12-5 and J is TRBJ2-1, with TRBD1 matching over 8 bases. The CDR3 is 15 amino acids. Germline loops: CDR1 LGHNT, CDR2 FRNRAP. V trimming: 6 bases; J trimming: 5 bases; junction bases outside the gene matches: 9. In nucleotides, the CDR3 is TGTGCTAGTGGCACAAGGACAGGGTCCCACAATGAGCAGTTCTTC. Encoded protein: CASGTRTGSHNEQFF.

Written as DNA, the CDR3 is TGTGCCAGCAGCGTAGAGATAACAGGGTCCAATGAGCAGTTCTTC. As protein: CASSVEITGSNEQFF. The J gene is TRBJ2-1, the V gene TRBV9, with a tentative D call TRBD1 (6 bases). Germline CDR1 SGDLS, CDR2 YYNGEE. The CDR3 is 15 amino acids. Trimming pared 0 bases from V and 6 bases from J, leaving 13 bases between.